Shown below are 30 T cell receptor beta chains from a single sample sequenced in a study of cytomegalovirus exposure and HLA in healthy donors. PCR was performed using 60 Vbeta and 13 Jbeta primers. Repertoires were generated with immunoSEQ multiplex PCR, while TCRdb's copy carries only in-frame clones and drops some. This sample's table reports some 72,000 clones. Sequencing used PBMCs. The receptor source for this set is a man aged 25-45 years in good health and CMV-seronegative.

V and J are TRBV19 and TRBJ1-5; 10 bases line up with TRBD1. Losses at the gene ends were 5 bases for V and 4 bases for J; bases not matched to a gene: 8. The CDR3 is made up of 16 amino acids. Germline V gives CDR1 LNHDA, CDR2 SQIVND (reference sequence). The CDR3 DNA sequence: TGTGCCAGTAGTCCACTCTGGACAGGGGGGAATCAGCCCCAGCATTTT. Protein product: CASSPLWTGGNQPQHF.

V usage is TRBV11-3 and J usage is TRBJ1-2, with 8 bases lining up with TRBD1. V trimming: 6 bases; J trimming: 5 bases; junction bases outside the gene matches: 17. CDR3 length: 17 residues. From germline, CDR1 is SGHNT and CDR2 YENEEA. In DNA form, the CDR3 reads TGTGCCAGCAGTATCGAAGGCCCTGGACAGGGAGTATATGGCTACACCTTC. Translation gives CASSIEGPGQGVYGYTF. The full variable domain, with the rest looked up from reference TRBV11-3 and TRBJ1-2, is EAGVVQSPRYKIIEKKQPVAFWCNPISGHNTLYWYLQNLGQGPELLIRYENEEAVDDSQLPKDRFSAERLKGVDSTLKIQPAELGDSAVYLCASSIEGPGQGVYGYTFGSGTRLTVV.

The chain couples TRBV18 to TRBJ2-2, with D uncertain. The germline V gene encodes CDR1 KGHSH and CDR2 LQKENI. V was clipped by 4 bases and J by 1 base, with 13 bases between them. The CDR3 is 16 amino acids. This CDR3 is CASSLDLAQNTGELFF. The CDR3, as DNA: TGTGCCAGCTCACTTGACTTGGCTCAGAACACCGGGGAGCTGTTTTTT. Full variable domain (outside the CDR3, taken from reference TRBV18 and TRBJ2-2): NAGVMQNPRHLVRRRGQEARLRCSPMKGHSHVYWYRQLPEEGLKFMVYLQKENIIDESGMPKERFSAEFPKEGPSILRIQQVVRGDSAAYFCASSLDLAQNTGELFFGEGSRLTVL.

The V call is TRBV5-4, the J call TRBJ1-2; TRBD1 is a possible D gene (6 bases). Germline V gives CDR1 SGHNT, CDR2 YYREEE (reference sequence). The V end lost 3 bases, the J end lost 5 bases, and 14 bases lay between the germline ends. The CDR3 runs to 14 residues. CDR3 amino acids: CASSSRTERYGYTF. The CDR3 coding sequence is TGTGCCAGCAGCTCTAGGACAGAAAGATATGGCTACACCTTC.

This chain connects TRBV5-1 to TRBJ2-1; 11 bases map to TRBD2. Per germline, CDR1 SGHRS and CDR2 YFSETQ. The CDR3 runs 14 residues. V trimming: 3 bases; J trimming: 8 bases; junction bases outside the gene matches: 4. The CDR3 spells CASSSGTSGYEQFF. CDR3 nucleotide sequence: TGCGCCAGCAGCTCCGGGACTAGCGGTTATGAGCAGTTCTTC.

The chain joins TRBV27 to TRBJ2-7, with D possibly being TRBD1 (6 bases). CDR3 length equals 12 residues. Germline CDR1 MNHEY, CDR2 SMNVEV (reference sequence). The germline V and J ends were trimmed by 5 bases and 5 bases, with 10 bases remaining between them. CDR3 DNA: TGTGCCAGCAGTCTGAGGGGGAACGAGCAGTACTTC. Translated, it gives CASSLRGNEQYF.

V usage is TRBV15 and J usage is TRBJ2-3, with TRBD2 matching over 8 bases. The J segment lost 5 bases and the V segment lost 0 bases, leaving 7 bases of the junction unmatched. From germline, CDR1 is LNHNV and CDR2 YYDKDF (reference sequence). This CDR3 comprises 16 residues. CDR3 protein: CATSRDKAGAGDTQYF. The CDR3 nucleotides read TGTGCCACCAGCAGAGATAAAGCGGGAGCGGGAGATACGCAGTATTTT.

V usage is TRBV4-3 and J usage is TRBJ2-6; 7 nucleotides line up with TRBD1. Trimming took 4 bases from V and 0 from J; bases not matched to a gene: 6. The germline V gene has CDR1 LGHNA and CDR2 YSLEER. There are 17 residues in the CDR3. DNA of the CDR3: TGCGCCAGCAGCCTCGAGACAGGGCCCTCTGGGGCCAACGTCCTGACTTTC. It is translated as CASSLETGPSGANVLTF.

This chain links TRBV4-1 with TRBJ1-1, with a weak D call TRBD1 (6 bases). V was pared by 0 bases and J by 4 bases, with 9 bases between. This CDR3 has 14 amino acids. Per germline, CDR1 MGHRA and CDR2 YSYEKL. CDR3 residues: CASSQDWTVTEAFF. The CDR3 DNA follows: TGCGCCAGCAGCCAAGATTGGACAGTCACTGAAGCTTTCTTT.

The CDR3 loop reads CASSLDGNSNQPQHF. In DNA, the CDR3 is TGTGCCAGCAGCTTGGACGGGAATAGCAATCAGCCCCAGCATTTT. J is TRBJ1-5 and V is TRBV5-4; D is ambiguous. V was clipped by 0 bases and J by 0 bases, with 7 bases between them. The CDR3 runs to 15 residues. Germline loops: CDR1 SGHNT, CDR2 YYREEE (reference sequence).

The CDR3 sequence is CASSGPGGVNYGYTF. DNA for the CDR3: TGCGCCAGCAGCGGACCAGGGGGCGTGAACTATGGCTACACCTTC. This sequence joins TRBV5-1 and TRBJ1-2; 8 bases agree with TRBD1. The CDR3 contains 15 residues. V lost 4 bases to trimming and J lost 2 bases; unmatched junction nucleotides: 7. CDR1 SGHRS and CDR2 YFSETQ come from the germline V gene.

This chain connects TRBV27 to TRBJ2-2; TRBD1 might be the D (5 bases). The CDR3 covers 15 residues. CDR1 MNHEY and CDR2 SMNVEV come from the germline V gene (reference sequence). V was shortened by 2 bases and J by 9 bases, with 16 bases between the two germline ends. DNA of the CDR3: TGTGCCAGCAGTTTAGGCAGGGCACTCAGCCGGGAGCTGTTTTTT. Encoded protein: CASSLGRALSRELFF.

The chain is built from TRBV4-1 and TRBJ2-7; a possible D gene is TRBD1 (6 bases). From germline, CDR1 is MGHRA and CDR2 YSYEKL. V lost 5 bases, J lost 6 bases, and 20 bases lay in between. This CDR3 comprises 15 residues. The CDR3 bases are TGCGCCAGCAGCTCCCGAACGACAGGCTCGGGCGAGCAGTACTTC. This translates into CASSSRTTGSGEQYF.

The genes are TRBV7-9 and TRBJ2-1; 7 nucleotides align to TRBD2. V lost 2 bases and J lost 5; bases outside the gene matches: 6. Germline lookup yields CDR1 SEHNR and CDR2 FQNEAQ (reference sequence). This CDR3 has 15 amino acids. CDR3 sequence reads: CASSLRGLRNNEQFF. The CDR3 DNA reads TGTGCCAGCAGCTTAAGGGGACTACGTAACAATGAGCAGTTCTTC.

The chain joins TRBV5-1 to TRBJ2-2; 7 bases align to TRBD1. J gave up 1 base and V 5 bases, and 5 bases lay outside the gene matches. Germline CDR1 reads SGHRS; CDR2 reads YFSETQ. The CDR3 length is 15 residues. For the CDR3, the DNA is TGCGCCAGCAGGCCGTGGACAGGGAACACCGGGGAGCTGTTTTTT. It codes for CASRPWTGNTGELFF.

This rearrangement joins TRBV19 to TRBJ2-7; the match to TRBD2 covers 7 bases. The CDR3 has 14 amino acids. The germline CDR1 and CDR2 sequences are LNHDA and SQIVND (reference sequence). V lost 3 bases and J lost 2; bases outside the gene matches: 4. The CDR3 region is CASSMRGKTYEQYF. Written as DNA, the CDR3 is TGTGCCAGTAGTATGCGGGGGAAAACCTACGAGCAGTACTTC.

V usage is TRBV4-2 and J usage is TRBJ2-5; the match to TRBD2 covers 11 bases. Trimming took 5 bases from V and 0 from J; bases not matched to a gene: 5. The V gene's germline CDR1 is LGHNA and CDR2 YNFKEQ. The length of the CDR3 is 16 residues. This CDR3 is CASSVSGGGYQETQYF. The CDR3 DNA reads as TGTGCCAGCAGCGTTAGCGGGGGGGGGTACCAAGAGACCCAGTACTTC.

The chain has TRBV7-2 and TRBJ2-5; 8 nucleotides match TRBD2. Germline lookup yields CDR1 SGHTA and CDR2 FQGNSA. The CDR3 is 13 residues long. V shed 5 bases and J 5 bases; nucleotides not matched to a gene: 4. CDR3 protein: CASSGLARETQYF. The CDR3 nucleotides read TGTGCCAGCAGCGGACTAGCTAGGGAGACCCAGTACTTC.

The rearrangement joins TRBV2 to TRBJ1-4; unclear D gene. Germline CDR1 and CDR2: SNHLY and FYNNEI. Trimming removed 7 bases from V and 4 bases from J, with 7 bases in between. The CDR3 length is 12 residues. CDR3 amino acids: CASTVYNEKLFF. As DNA, the CDR3 is TGTGCCAGCACGGTTTATAATGAAAAACTGTTTTTT.

V usage is TRBV15 and J usage is TRBJ2-1; weak D call: TRBD2 (7 bases). V dropped 5 bases and J dropped 10 bases, with 21 bases sitting between them. The germline V gene has CDR1 LNHNV and CDR2 YYDKDF (reference sequence). The CDR3 runs to 15 residues. CDR3: CATSGRVGGAGEQFF. Written as DNA, the CDR3 is TGTGCCACCAGCGGCCGGGTAGGGGGGGCAGGGGAGCAGTTCTTC.

V gene TRBV11-3 combines with J gene TRBJ2-5; perhaps TRBD1 as D (6 bases). The length of the CDR3 is 16 residues. The V end was cut by 3 bases, the J end by 1 base, with 15 bases between. In germline, CDR1 is SGHNT, CDR2 YENEEA. The CDR3: CASSFQTGDTQETQYF. Here the CDR3 DNA reads TGTGCCAGCAGCTTCCAGACAGGTGACACCCAAGAGACCCAGTACTTC.

V gene TRBV6-5 combines with J gene TRBJ1-1; D uncertain. Germline values: CDR1 MNHEY, CDR2 SVGAGI. V lost 5 bases to trimming and J lost 4 bases, with 8 bases between them. The CDR3 sequence is 12 residues long. CDR3 sequence: CASSQTFTEAFF. CDR3 nucleotide sequence: TGTGCCAGCAGTCAGACTTTCACTGAAGCTTTCTTT.

The chain couples TRBV4-2 to TRBJ2-3, with TRBD2 as a possible D gene (5 bases). Trimming took off 1 base at V and 6 bases at J, with 14 bases between the two ends. CDR3 length equals 15 residues. Germline assignment: CDR1 LGHNA and CDR2 YNFKEQ. CDR3 protein: CASSQVLRGTDTQYF. DNA of the CDR3: TGTGCCAGCAGCCAAGTATTACGGGGTACCGATACGCAGTATTTT.

The rearrangement uses TRBV6-1 and TRBJ1-2; D gene ambiguous. Germline V CDR1 and CDR2: MNHNS, SASEGT. This CDR3 is built from 12 residues. Between the trimmed V and J ends, which lost 6 bases and 5 bases, there was a span of 10 bases. DNA for the CDR3: TGTGCCAGCAGACCAACGGGATATGGCTACACCTTC. Its protein is CASRPTGYGYTF.

About this clone: Sequence at one end of the junction differs from germline and may be a read error. The sample has other DNA sequences that encode this CDR3 too. The V call is TRBV5-4, the J call TRBJ1-1; D is ambiguous. The CDR3 covers 15 residues. Germline V CDR1 and CDR2: SGHNT, YYREEE (reference sequence). The CDR3 bases are TGCGCCAGCAGCTTGGTCGGGGAAGGGAACACTGAAGCTTTCTTT. This codes for CASSLVGEGNTEAFF. Complete variable domain (other parts from reference TRBV5-4 and TRBJ1-1): ETGVTQSPTHLIKTRGQQVTLRCSSQSGHNTVSWYQQALGQGPQFIFQYYREEENGRGNFPPRFSGLQFPNYSSELNVNALELDDSALYLCASSLVGEGNTEAFFGQGTRLTVV.

As regards this clone: Other DNA sequences in the same sample also yield this CDR3. V is TRBV15 and J is TRBJ1-1; TRBD1 matches at 10 bases. The CDR3 runs 18 residues. Losses at the gene ends were 0 bases for V and 0 bases for J; bases not matched to a gene: 7. CDR1 LNHNV and CDR2 YYDKDF come from the germline V gene (reference sequence). In nucleotides, the CDR3 is TGTGCCACCAGCAGAGACCTCAAGACAGGGGGCATGAACACTGAAGCTTTCTTT. Its translation: CATSRDLKTGGMNTEAFF. Together with reference TRBV15 and TRBJ1-1, the CDR3 gives the full variable domain: DAMVIQNPRYQVTQFGKPVTLSCSQTLNHNVMYWYQQKSSQAPKLLFHYYDKDFNNEADTPDNFQSRRPNTSFCFLDIRSPGLGDTAMYLCATSRDLKTGGMNTEAFFGQGTRLTVV.

The V call is TRBV7-3, the J call TRBJ1-6, with a weak D call TRBD1 (6 bases). The CDR3 has 14 amino acids. CDR1 is SGHTA and CDR2 is FQGTGA in the germline V gene. V dropped 5 bases and J dropped 7 bases, with 12 bases sitting between them. In DNA, the CDR3 is TGTGCCAGCAGCCAGGACAGCACAAATTCACCCCTCCACTTT. Translated, it gives CASSQDSTNSPLHF.

The rearrangement links TRBV4-1 to TRBJ1-4; D gene unclear. In germline, CDR1 is MGHRA, CDR2 YSYEKL. The CDR3 covers 16 residues. Between the trimmed V and J ends, which lost 4 bases and 5 bases, there was a span of 17 bases. In nucleotides, the CDR3 is TGCGCCAGCAGCCTCCTCAGTAGAGGGCAGAATGAAAAACTGTTTTTT. Translated, it gives CASSLLSRGQNEKLFF.

This chain links TRBV30 with TRBJ2-1; D unclear. The germline V gene encodes CDR1 GTSNPN and CDR2 SVGIG (reference sequence). The CDR3 runs to 13 residues. The ends were cut back, 3 bases at V and 8 bases at J, with 14 bases in the middle. This chain's CDR3 is CAWRKDGRDEQFF. CDR3 sequence (DNA): TGTGCCTGGAGAAAGGATGGTCGGGATGAGCAGTTCTTC.

The chain recombines TRBV18 with TRBJ2-3, with 10 bases that match TRBD1. In germline, CDR1 is KGHSH, CDR2 LQKENI. The CDR3 loop spans 18 amino acids. V was clipped by 8 bases and J by 5 bases; unmatched bases: 19. CDR3 nucleotides: TGTGCCAGCCGCATAATTCCCACCGGGACAGGGGTCGGAGATACGCAGTATTTT. It encodes CASRIIPTGTGVGDTQYF.